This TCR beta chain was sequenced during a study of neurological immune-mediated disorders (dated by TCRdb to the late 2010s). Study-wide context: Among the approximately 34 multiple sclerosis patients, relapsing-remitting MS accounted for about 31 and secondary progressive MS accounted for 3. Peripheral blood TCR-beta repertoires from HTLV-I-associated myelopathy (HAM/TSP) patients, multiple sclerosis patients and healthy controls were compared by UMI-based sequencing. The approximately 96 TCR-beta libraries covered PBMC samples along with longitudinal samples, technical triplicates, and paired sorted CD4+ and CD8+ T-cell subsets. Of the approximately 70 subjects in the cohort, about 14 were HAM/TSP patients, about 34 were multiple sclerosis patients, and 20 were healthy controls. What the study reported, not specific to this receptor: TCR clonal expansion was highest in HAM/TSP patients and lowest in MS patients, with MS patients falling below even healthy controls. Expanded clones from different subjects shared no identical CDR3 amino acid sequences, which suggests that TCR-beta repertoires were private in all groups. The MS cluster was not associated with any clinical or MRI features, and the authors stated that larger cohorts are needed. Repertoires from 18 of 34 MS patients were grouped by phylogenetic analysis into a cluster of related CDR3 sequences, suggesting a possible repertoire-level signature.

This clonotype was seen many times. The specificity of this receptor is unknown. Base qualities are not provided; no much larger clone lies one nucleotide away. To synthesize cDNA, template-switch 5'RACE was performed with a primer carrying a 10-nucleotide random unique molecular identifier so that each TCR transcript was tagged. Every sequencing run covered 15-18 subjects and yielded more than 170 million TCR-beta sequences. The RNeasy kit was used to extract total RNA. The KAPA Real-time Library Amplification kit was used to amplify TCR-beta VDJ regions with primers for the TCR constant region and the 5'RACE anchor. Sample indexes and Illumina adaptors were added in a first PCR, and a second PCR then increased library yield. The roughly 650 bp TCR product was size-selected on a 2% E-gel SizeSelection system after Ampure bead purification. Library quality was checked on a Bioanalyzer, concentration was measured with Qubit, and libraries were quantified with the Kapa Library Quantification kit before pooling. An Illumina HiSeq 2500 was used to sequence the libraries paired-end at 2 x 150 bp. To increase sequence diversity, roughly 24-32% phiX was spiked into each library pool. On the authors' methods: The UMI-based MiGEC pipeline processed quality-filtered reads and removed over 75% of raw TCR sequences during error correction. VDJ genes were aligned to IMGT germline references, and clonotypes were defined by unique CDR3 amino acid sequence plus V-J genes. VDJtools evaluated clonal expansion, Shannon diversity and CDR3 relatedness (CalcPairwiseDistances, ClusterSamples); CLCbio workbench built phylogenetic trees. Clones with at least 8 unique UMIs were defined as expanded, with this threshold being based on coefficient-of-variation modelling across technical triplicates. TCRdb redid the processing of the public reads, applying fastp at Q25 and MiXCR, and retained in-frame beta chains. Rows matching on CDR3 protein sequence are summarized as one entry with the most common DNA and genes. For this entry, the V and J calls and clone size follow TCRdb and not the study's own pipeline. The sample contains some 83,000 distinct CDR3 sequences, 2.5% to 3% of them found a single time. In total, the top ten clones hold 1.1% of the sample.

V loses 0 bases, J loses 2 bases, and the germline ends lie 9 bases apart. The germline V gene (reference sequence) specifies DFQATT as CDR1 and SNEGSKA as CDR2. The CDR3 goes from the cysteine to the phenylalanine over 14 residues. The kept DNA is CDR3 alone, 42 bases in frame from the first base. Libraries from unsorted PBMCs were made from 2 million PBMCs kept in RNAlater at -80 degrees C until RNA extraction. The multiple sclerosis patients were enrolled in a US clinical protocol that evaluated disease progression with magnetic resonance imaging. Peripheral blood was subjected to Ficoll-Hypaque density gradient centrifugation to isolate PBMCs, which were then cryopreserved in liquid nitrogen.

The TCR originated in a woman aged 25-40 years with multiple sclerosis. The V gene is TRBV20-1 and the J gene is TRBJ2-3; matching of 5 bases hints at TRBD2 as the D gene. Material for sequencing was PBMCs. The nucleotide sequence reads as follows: TGCAGTGCTAGAGATTGGGAGACCACAGATACGCAGTATTTT. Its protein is CSARDWETTDTQYF.